The rows below give T cell receptor beta chains drawn from one sample of a study of yellow fever vaccine responses in identical twins. TCRdb reanalysed the RT-PCR reads using MiXCR and keeps one entry per CDR3 protein. Of about 9,000 distinct CDR3 sequences listed, over 80% are singletons. Material: T cells from blood (PBMCs), unsorted or a sorted subset (not recorded which), obtained before or after yellow fever vaccination (not recorded which). All receptors derive from a woman aged 18-29 years who received the yellow fever vaccine. The CDR3 runs from the conserved cysteine through the conserved F or W. Fields, in order: J gene, V gene, CDR3 protein.

j_call: TRBJ2-5
v_call: TRBV5-1
cdr3_aa: CASSPAGTSSTFLETQYF

j_call: TRBJ2-7
v_call: TRBV15
cdr3_aa: CATSRHRPGQGTYEQYF

j_call: TRBJ2-5
v_call: TRBV12-3/TRBV12-4
cdr3_aa: CASVGPRTSGIQTQYF

j_call: TRBJ2-1
v_call: TRBV5-1
cdr3_aa: CASSLVPQTDEQFF

j_call: TRBJ2-1
v_call: TRBV6-5
cdr3_aa: CATRTSYNEQFF

j_call: TRBJ1-4
v_call: TRBV4-1
cdr3_aa: CASSHGDAPEKLFF

j_call: TRBJ2-5
v_call: TRBV7-7
cdr3_aa: CASSSGTGQETQYF

j_call: TRBJ2-1
v_call: TRBV2
cdr3_aa: CASSSIYNEQFF

j_call: TRBJ2-1
v_call: TRBV4-1
cdr3_aa: CASSQVGQGNYNEQFF

j_call: TRBJ1-3
v_call: TRBV2
cdr3_aa: CASKAESSGNTIYF

j_call: TRBJ1-1
v_call: TRBV27
cdr3_aa: CASSFLPGQGDRGTEAFF

j_call: TRBJ2-3
v_call: TRBV20-1
cdr3_aa: CSADFTDTQYF

j_call: TRBJ1-2
v_call: TRBV6-5
cdr3_aa: CASSYSGSHGYTF

j_call: TRBJ1-6
v_call: TRBV2
cdr3_aa: CASRGEGSPLHF

j_call: TRBJ1-2
v_call: TRBV28
cdr3_aa: CASSNTDSTKINYGYTF

j_call: TRBJ2-1
v_call: TRBV4-1
cdr3_aa: CASSLSINYNEQFF

j_call: TRBJ1-1
v_call: TRBV5-6
cdr3_aa: CASSLLNTEAFF

j_call: TRBJ2-1
v_call: TRBV18
cdr3_aa: CASSPPGAEGLNEQFF

j_call: TRBJ1-2
v_call: TRBV20-1
cdr3_aa: CSARDWGYGYTF

j_call: TRBJ1-6
v_call: TRBV10-3
cdr3_aa: CAITAFLGSGSPLHF

j_call: TRBJ2-1
v_call: TRBV20-1
cdr3_aa: CSATGGTVKFF

j_call: TRBJ2-1
v_call: TRBV5-6
cdr3_aa: CASRSYNEQFF

j_call: TRBJ2-7
v_call: TRBV29-1
cdr3_aa: CSVEGTGAGGSYEQYF

j_call: TRBJ1-1
v_call: TRBV4-1
cdr3_aa: CASSQVGSTEAYF

j_call: TRBJ2-2
v_call: TRBV20-1
cdr3_aa: CSASHSGGLAGELFF

j_call: TRBJ1-2
v_call: TRBV5-5
cdr3_aa: CASSLEEYGYTF

j_call: TRBJ1-4
v_call: TRBV11-1
cdr3_aa: CASSHGDSHNEKLFF

j_call: TRBJ1-1
v_call: TRBV5-1
cdr3_aa: CASSHGTAPEAFF

j_call: TRBJ1-1
v_call: TRBV10-1
cdr3_aa: CASSESLGGNTEAFF

j_call: TRBJ1-3
v_call: TRBV20-1
cdr3_aa: CSASLPSGVGNTIYF

j_call: TRBJ1-1
v_call: TRBV7-6
cdr3_aa: CASSSSWGTEAFF

j_call: TRBJ2-1
v_call: TRBV5-1
cdr3_aa: CASSFPPGDEQFF